This is a list of T cell receptor beta chains from one sample in a study of vaccination effects on CD4 cells after COVID-19. TCRdb keeps only in-frame clones here, not all; method: immunoSEQ multiplex PCR. The sample has fewer than 35,000 clones; just under 75% are singletons. Their antigen targets remain unknown. The sequencing used CD4+ T cells from PBMCs cultured without peptide, collected after COVID-19 vaccination. Receptors were obtained from a human donor who received a COVID-19 vaccine. The CDR3 runs from the conserved cysteine through the conserved F or W. The order of the fields is J gene, clone size, V gene, D gene, CDR3 DNA, CDR3 protein. A D gene is named only where the DNA matches it firmly. A clone size is listed for some rows: how often the clone was seen (once, few, many), or a class if it is expanded.

J gene: TRBJ2-3; clone size: -; V gene: TRBV3-1/TRBV3-2; D gene: TRBD2; CDR3 DNA: TGTGCCAGCAGCCAGACTAGCGGTACGAGGGATACGCAGTATTTT; CDR3 protein: CASSQTSGTRDTQYF
J gene: TRBJ2-5; clone size: -; V gene: TRBV5-1; D gene: -; CDR3 DNA: TGCGCCAGCAGCTTGGCAGGGGTCTCCCAAGAGACCCAGTACTTC; CDR3 protein: CASSLAGVSQETQYF
J gene: TRBJ1-1; clone size: -; V gene: TRBV12-3/TRBV12-4; D gene: -; CDR3 DNA: TGTGCCAGCTCAGACTTGGCAGCCACTGAAGCTTTCTTT; CDR3 protein: CASSDLAATEAFF
J gene: TRBJ1-5; clone size: few; V gene: TRBV5-1; D gene: TRBD1; CDR3 DNA: TGCGCCAGCAGCCTTGGACAGGGGGCAAATCAGCCCCAGCATTTT; CDR3 protein: CASSLGQGANQPQHF
J gene: TRBJ2-7; clone size: -; V gene: TRBV30; D gene: -; CDR3 DNA: TGTGCCTGGAGTAGATTAGGACAGAGCTCCTACGAGCAGTACTTC; CDR3 protein: CAWSRLGQSSYEQYF
J gene: TRBJ2-1; clone size: -; V gene: TRBV9; D gene: TRBD1; CDR3 DNA: TGTGCCAGCAGCGTCGTACAGGGGGCGGGGAATGAGCAGTTCTTC; CDR3 protein: CASSVVQGAGNEQFF
J gene: TRBJ1-2; clone size: -; V gene: TRBV18; D gene: TRBD1; CDR3 DNA: TGTGCCAGCTCACCAGTACCCTCTGGGCCGGGACAGGGGGCCAACTATGGTGGCTACACCTTC; CDR3 protein: CASSPVPSGPGQGANYGGYTF
J gene: TRBJ1-4; clone size: -; V gene: TRBV18; D gene: -; CDR3 DNA: TGTGCCAGCTCACCACCGCCTAGTAATGAAAAACTGTTTTTT; CDR3 protein: CASSPPPSNEKLFF
J gene: TRBJ1-2; clone size: -; V gene: TRBV11-2; D gene: -; CDR3 DNA: TGTGCCAGCAGCCCTATAGAAGGACAGCTCTATGGCTACACCTTC; CDR3 protein: CASSPIEGQLYGYTF
J gene: TRBJ1-1; clone size: -; V gene: TRBV18; D gene: -; CDR3 DNA: TGTGCCAGCTCACCCCCGGGGACTTCTGGTGAAGCTTTCTTT; CDR3 protein: CASSPPGTSGEAFF
J gene: TRBJ2-1; clone size: -; V gene: TRBV27; D gene: TRBD2; CDR3 DNA: TGTGCCAGCAGTTTATCCGGGACTAGCGGAAGAGTGGTCTACAATGAGCAGTTCTTC; CDR3 protein: CASSLSGTSGRVVYNEQFF
J gene: TRBJ2-7; clone size: -; V gene: TRBV7-6; D gene: -; CDR3 DNA: TGTGCCAGCAGCTCCCGGTATAAGCGGAGCTCCTACGAGCAGTACTTC; CDR3 protein: CASSSRYKRSSYEQYF
J gene: TRBJ1-2; clone size: -; V gene: TRBV7-9; D gene: -; CDR3 DNA: TGTGCCAGCAGTAATCAGGGCTGGGGCTACACCTTC; CDR3 protein: CASSNQGWGYTF
J gene: TRBJ1-2; clone size: -; V gene: TRBV5-1; D gene: -; CDR3 DNA: TGCGCCAGCAGCACCGGGGGGGGAGGAGGATCTGGCTACACCTTC; CDR3 protein: CASSTGGGGGSGYTF
J gene: TRBJ1-1; clone size: -; V gene: TRBV4-1; D gene: -; CDR3 DNA: TGCGCCAGCAGCCAGGGACCTCCAGTGGTAAACACTGAAGCTTTCTTT; CDR3 protein: CASSQGPPVVNTEAFF
J gene: TRBJ1-1; clone size: -; V gene: TRBV18; D gene: -; CDR3 DNA: TGTGCCAGCTCACCACGCCAGGGCGGATACACTGAAGCTTTCTTT; CDR3 protein: CASSPRQGGYTEAFF
J gene: TRBJ1-4; clone size: -; V gene: TRBV5-4; D gene: TRBD1; CDR3 DNA: TGTGCCAGCAGCGGACAGGGTTCGGGAAAACTGTTTTTT; CDR3 protein: CASSGQGSGKLFF